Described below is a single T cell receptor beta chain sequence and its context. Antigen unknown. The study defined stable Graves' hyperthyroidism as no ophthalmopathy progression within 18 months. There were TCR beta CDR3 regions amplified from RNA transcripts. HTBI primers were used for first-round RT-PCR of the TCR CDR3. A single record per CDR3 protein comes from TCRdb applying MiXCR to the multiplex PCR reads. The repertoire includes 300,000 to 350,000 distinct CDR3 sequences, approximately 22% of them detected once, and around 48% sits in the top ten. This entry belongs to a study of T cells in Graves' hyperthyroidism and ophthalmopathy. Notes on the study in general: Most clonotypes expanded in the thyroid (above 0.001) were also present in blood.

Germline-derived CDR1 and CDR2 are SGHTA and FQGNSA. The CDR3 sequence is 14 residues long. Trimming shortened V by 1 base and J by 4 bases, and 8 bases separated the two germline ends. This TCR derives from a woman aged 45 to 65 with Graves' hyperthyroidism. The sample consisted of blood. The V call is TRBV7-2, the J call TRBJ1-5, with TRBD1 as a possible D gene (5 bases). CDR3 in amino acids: CASSLDRTNQPQHF. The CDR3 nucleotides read TGTGCCAGCAGCTTAGACAGGACTAATCAGCCCCAGCATTTT. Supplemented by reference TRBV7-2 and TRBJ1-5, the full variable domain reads GAGVSQSPSNKVTEKGKDVELRCDPISGHTALYWYRQSLGQGLEFLIYFQGNSAPDKSGLPSDRFSAERTGGSVSTLTIQRTQQEDSAVYLCASSLDRTNQPQHFGDGTRLSIL.